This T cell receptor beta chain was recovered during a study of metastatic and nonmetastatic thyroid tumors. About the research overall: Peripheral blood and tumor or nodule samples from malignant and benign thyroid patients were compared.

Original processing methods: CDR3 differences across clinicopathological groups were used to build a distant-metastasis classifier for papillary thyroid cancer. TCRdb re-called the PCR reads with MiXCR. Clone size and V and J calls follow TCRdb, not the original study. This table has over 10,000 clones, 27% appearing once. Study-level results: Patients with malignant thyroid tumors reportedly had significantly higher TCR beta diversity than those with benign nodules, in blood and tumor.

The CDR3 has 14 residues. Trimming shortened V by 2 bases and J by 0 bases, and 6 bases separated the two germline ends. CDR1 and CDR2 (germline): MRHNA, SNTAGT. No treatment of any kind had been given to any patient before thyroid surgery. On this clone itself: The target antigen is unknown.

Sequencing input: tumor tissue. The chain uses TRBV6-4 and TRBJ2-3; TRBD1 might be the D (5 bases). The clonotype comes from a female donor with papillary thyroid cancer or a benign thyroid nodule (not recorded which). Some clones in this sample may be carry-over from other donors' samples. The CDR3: CASSDRGSTDTQYF. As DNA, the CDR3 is TGTGCCAGCAGTGACAGGGGTAGCACAGATACGCAGTATTTT.